This TCR beta chain emerged from a study of regulatory T cells in long-lasting Graves disease. Notes on the study in general: Persistent Graves' patients showed less TCR diversity than newly diagnosed patients showed.

Time point denoted: newly diagnosed GD, antithyroid drugs for less than 3 months. RNA extracted from PBMCs served as the sequencing template. To note about this clonotype: What it binds is unknown.

Germline CDR1 reads SGHRS; CDR2 reads YFSETQ. This CDR3 comprises 15 residues. After removal of 6 bases from V and 5 bases from J, the junction contained 9 bases not matched to a gene. For TCR beta, libraries came from iRepertoire HTBI primers and Arm-PCR of CDR3 regions. One entry per CDR3 protein results from TCRdb running MiXCR on the multiplex PCR reads. The table has some 370,000 distinct CDR3 sequences, approximately 12% seen once. In addition, the sample was reused for a study of T cells in Graves' hyperthyroidism and ophthalmopathy. That paper states: RT-PCR in the first round (using the HTBI primer set) targeted the TCR CDR3.

This sequence joins TRBV5-1 and TRBJ1-1; 11 positions match TRBD1. The clonotype was recovered from a woman under 30 with Graves disease. Sequenced material: peripheral blood mononuclear cells (PBMCs), taken at new diagnosis, from a patient treated with antithyroid drugs. DNA for the CDR3: TGCGCCAGCAATATCGGACAGGGGGCGTATACTGAAGCTTTCTTT. Amino acids: CASNIGQGAYTEAFF.